This TCR beta chain was identified during a study of shared clonotypes between healthy human individuals. Naive CD8 cells comprised CD45RO-negative, CCR7-positively selected cells, excluding terminally differentiated effector memory CD45RA+ cells. The CDR3 consists of 14 residues. The J segment lost 5 bases and the V segment lost 6 bases, leaving 11 bases of the junction unmatched. In germline, CDR1 is SQVTM, CDR2 ANQGSEA. This clone came up once. Repertoires were generated with immunoSEQ multiplex PCR, while TCRdb's copy carries only in-frame clones and drops some. The table records about 2.2 million clones, just over 90% of them present only once.

The V call is TRBV29-1, the J call TRBJ2-7, with 9 bases aligning to TRBD2. Sequencing input: naive CD8+ T cells from PBMCs. This sequence originates from a man between 18 and 29 years old in good health. Some clones in this sample may be carry-over from other donors' samples. As DNA, the CDR3 is TGCAGCGTGGGGTTTGGCGGGAGGGACGACGAGCAGTACTTC. Its protein product is CSVGFGGRDDEQYF.